Below, 27 T cell receptor beta chains from the same sample are listed, as sequenced in a study of shared clonotypes between healthy human individuals. TCRdb keeps only in-frame clones here, not all; method: immunoSEQ multiplex PCR. The data contain around 2,100,000 clones, about 95% of them singletons. Positively selected for CCR7, the CD45RO-negative cells used as naive CD8 cells excluded terminally differentiated effector memory CD45RA+ cells. Specimen: naive CD8+ T cells sorted from blood. The receptor source for this set is a man younger than 30 in good health.

V and J are TRBV30 and TRBJ1-2, with D maybe TRBD1 (5 bases). The CDR3 contains 13 residues. V was shortened by 4 bases and J by 5 bases, with 14 bases between the two germline ends. CDR1 and CDR2 (germline): GTSNPN, SVGIG (reference sequence). The CDR3, as DNA: TGTGCCTGGAACTCCGGGGGGAGGTATGGCTACACCTTC. Its protein product is CAWNSGGRYGYTF.

This clone was observed once. The V gene is TRBV4-3, the J gene TRBJ1-1; D perhaps matches TRBD1 (6 bases). CDR1 and CDR2 from the germline V gene are LGHNA and YSLEER. Trimming took 0 bases from V and 1 from J, leaving 12 bases between them. This CDR3 region has 16 residues. In DNA form, the CDR3 reads TGCGCCAGCAGCCAAGATAGGGGGACCCCGAACACTGAAGCTTTCTTT. This sequence encodes CASSQDRGTPNTEAFF.

As for this clone: The same CDR3 arises from other DNA sequences in this sample as well. The chain employs TRBV28 and TRBJ1-4, with D possibly being TRBD1 (5 bases). This CDR3 contains 14 residues. The V and J ends lost 2 bases and 7 bases respectively, with 11 bases between them. Germline loops: CDR1 MDHEN, CDR2 SYDVKM. Here the CDR3 reads CASSLQGLGEKLFF. CDR3 DNA sequence: TGTGCCAGCAGTTTACAGGGCCTGGGTGAAAAACTGTTTTTT.

The genes are TRBV5-5 and TRBJ1-2; TRBD1 is a possible D gene (6 bases). Germline CDR1 SGHKS, CDR2 YYEKEE (reference sequence). The CDR3 has 14 amino acids. Trimming took 3 bases from V and 4 from J, leaving 13 bases between them. Written as DNA, the CDR3 is TGTGCCAGCAGCTGGGGACAAGAGTCCTATGGCTACACCTTC. Translating it yields CASSWGQESYGYTF.

This clone was recorded only once. V and J are TRBV28 and TRBJ1-3; D is possibly TRBD1 (6 bases). V lost 3 bases, J lost 2 bases, and 14 bases lay in between. Looked up from germline, CDR1 is MDHEN and CDR2 is SYDVKM. CDR3 size: 16 residues. CDR3 sequence (DNA): TGTGCCAGCAGTTTTCCACAGGGTTTAACTGGAAACACCATATATTTT. It encodes CASSFPQGLTGNTIYF.

The chain joins TRBV12-2 to TRBJ2-7; no DNA check was done on the table's D call, TRBD1. TRBV12-2 is listed as a pseudogene. This CDR3 has 16 residues. CDR3 residues: CASPLNECRCLYEQYF. CDR3 nucleotides: TGTGCAAGTCCCCTTAATGAATGCAGGTGCTTATACGAGCAGTACTTC.

This sequence joins TRBV2 and TRBJ2-1; D is possibly TRBD2 (5 bases). V gave up 8 bases and J gave up 12 bases, with 11 bases separating them. The CDR3 has 10 amino acids. Germline CDR1 SNHLY, CDR2 FYNNEI. The CDR3 loop reads CASQIEGQFF. Written as DNA, the CDR3 is TGTGCCAGCCAAATTGAGGGGCAGTTCTTC.

The chain employs TRBV10-3 and TRBJ2-5; either TRBD1 or TRBD2 may fit D (5 bases each). CDR3 length: 15 residues. V lost 6 bases to trimming and J lost 5 bases, with 19 bases between them. The germline CDR1 and CDR2 sequences are ENHRY and SYGVKD. This CDR3 reads CAISEGEREGETQYF. In DNA form, the CDR3 reads TGTGCCATCAGCGAAGGGGAGAGAGAGGGGGAGACCCAGTACTTC.

The J gene is TRBJ2-3, the V gene TRBV7-9; unclear D gene. This CDR3 region has 13 residues. Germline CDR1 is SEHNR and CDR2 is FQNEAQ (reference sequence). Between the trimmed V and J ends, which lost 4 bases and 6 bases, there was a span of 11 bases. The CDR3 region is CASSSLTRDTQYF. The CDR3 DNA follows: TGTGCCAGCAGCTCCCTTACTCGTGATACGCAGTATTTT.

The chain couples TRBV19 to TRBJ2-2, with unresolved D. There are 15 residues in the CDR3. Germline CDR1 is LNHDA and CDR2 is SQIVND (reference sequence). Trimming left V 1 base short and J 4 bases short, with 10 bases between. CDR3 coding DNA: TGTGCCAGTAGTATAGGCGAGATTGGCACCGGGGAGCTGTTTTTT. This sequence encodes CASSIGEIGTGELFF.

CDR3 sequence: CASSDGQGYNEQFF. Here the CDR3 DNA reads TGTGCCAGCAGTGATGGACAGGGGTACAATGAGCAGTTCTTC. The chain recombines TRBV2 with TRBJ2-1, with 9 nucleotides matching TRBD1. Losses at the gene ends were 3 bases for V and 4 bases for J; bases not matched to a gene: 1. This CDR3 contains 14 residues. Germline V gene sequence: CDR1 SNHLY, CDR2 FYNNEI.

The chain carries TRBV9 and TRBJ1-1; D not resolved. Germline CDR1 SGDLS, CDR2 YYNGEE. The CDR3 extends over 15 amino acids. Trimming left V 7 bases short and J 0 bases short, with 16 bases between. CDR3: CASRGGPGMNTEAFF. The CDR3, as DNA: TGTGCCAGCCGGGGAGGGCCCGGAATGAACACTGAAGCTTTCTTT.

The chain links TRBV7-9 to TRBJ1-1, with 7 bases identical to TRBD1. The trim removed 3 bases at V and 3 bases at J, leaving 7 bases unmatched. This CDR3 comprises 15 residues. Per germline, CDR1 SEHNR and CDR2 FQNEAQ (reference sequence). The DNA of the CDR3 is TGTGCCAGCAGCTTTACAGGGGCGACGGACACTGAAGCTTTCTTT. Its translation is CASSFTGATDTEAFF.

The genes are TRBV7-8 and TRBJ1-1, with D maybe TRBD1 (6 bases). Between the trimmed V and J ends, which lost 3 bases and 4 bases, there was a span of 9 bases. This CDR3 comprises 13 residues. Germline V lookup: CDR1 SGHVS, CDR2 FQNEAQ. DNA for the CDR3: TGTGCCAGCAGCTTCGGGGGGCCCACTGAAGCTTTCTTT. Translated, it gives CASSFGGPTEAFF. The entire variable domain, with the rest obtained from reference TRBV7-8 and TRBJ1-1, is as follows: GAGVSQSPRYKVAKRGQDVALRCDPISGHVSLFWYQQALGQGPEFLTYFQNEAQLDKSGLPSDRFFAERPEGSVSTLKIQRTQQEDSAVYLCASSFGGPTEAFFGQGTRLTVV.

V and J are TRBV28 and TRBJ1-5; D uncertain. This CDR3 comprises 12 residues. CDR1 is MDHEN and CDR2 is SYDVKM in the germline V gene. The V gene lost 5 bases and the J gene lost 3 bases, with 5 bases spanning the gap. The CDR3 loop reads CASSTHNQPQHF. CDR3 DNA: TGTGCCAGCAGTACCCACAATCAGCCCCAGCATTTT.

The count of this clone is one. The CDR3 DNA is TGCGCCAGCAGCCTCCACCTTGGGGGGTACGAGCAGTACTTC. Translating it yields CASSLHLGGYEQYF. The chain combines TRBV4-3 with TRBJ2-7, with D possibly matching TRBD2 (6 bases). The CDR3 loop spans 14 amino acids. Per germline, CDR1 LGHNA and CDR2 YSLEER. V was trimmed by 4 bases and J by 4 bases, leaving 14 bases between them.

This chain connects TRBV6-1 to TRBJ2-5; perhaps TRBD1 as D (6 bases). The length of the CDR3 is 15 residues. V was cut by 2 bases and J by 5 bases, with 15 bases left in between. Germline loops: CDR1 MNHNS, CDR2 SASEGT. The CDR3 DNA sequence: TGTGCCAGCAGTGAAATGGTTGGGGGCACGGAGACCCAGTACTTC. Amino acid sequence: CASSEMVGGTETQYF.

This chain joins TRBV5-4 and TRBJ2-5, with unresolved D. The germline V gene encodes CDR1 SGHNT and CDR2 YYREEE (reference sequence). CDR3 length equals 15 residues. The V and J ends lost 0 bases and 2 bases respectively, with 11 bases between them. The CDR3 coding sequence is TGTGCCAGCAGCTTGGTGGCGCAGGCTCAAGAGACCCAGTACTTC. Translated, it gives CASSLVAQAQETQYF.

This chain connects TRBV10-3 to TRBJ2-7; D uncertain. Trimming left V 6 bases short and J 4 bases short, with 19 bases between. CDR3 size: 15 residues. CDR1 is ENHRY and CDR2 is SYGVKD in the germline V gene. CDR3 sequence (DNA): TGTGCCATCAGCGACGGTTCTATCAGTGGATACGAGCAGTACTTC. Translation gives CAISDGSISGYEQYF.

Details on this clone: Other DNA sequences in this specimen translate into the identical CDR3. This chain joins TRBV18 and TRBJ2-1; D not resolved. Per the germline V gene, CDR1 is KGHSH and CDR2 is LQKENI. V was shortened by 3 bases and J by 5 bases, with 5 bases between the two germline ends. The CDR3 runs 12 residues. DNA of the CDR3: TGTGCCAGCTCACCGGGGAACAATGAGCAGTTCTTC. As protein: CASSPGNNEQFF.

The V gene is TRBV7-9, the J gene TRBJ2-3; D ambiguous. Between the trimmed V and J ends, which lost 5 bases and 1 base, there was a span of 25 bases. CDR1 and CDR2 (germline): SEHNR, FQNEAQ (reference sequence). CDR3 length: 19 residues. The CDR3 protein is CASSPPRTSIKPGTDTQYF. The CDR3 DNA is TGTGCCAGCAGCCCCCCGCGGACCTCAATAAAACCTGGCACAGATACGCAGTATTTT.

The gene calls are TRBV7-6 and TRBJ2-5, with TRBD1 matching 7 bases. The germline V gene encodes CDR1 SGHVS and CDR2 FNYEAQ. There are 15 residues in the CDR3. J was trimmed by 7 bases and V by 3 bases; bases with no gene match: 11. As DNA, the CDR3 is TGTGCCAGCAGCTTGCCGACAGGGACCCTCGGGACCCAGTACTTC. It codes for CASSLPTGTLGTQYF.

On this clone: An end of the junction does not agree with germline; a read error may underlie this. J is TRBJ2-7 and V is TRBV6-1, with no clear D. Germline V CDR1 and CDR2: MNHNS, SASEGT. This CDR3 contains 12 residues. The CDR3 reads CASREAVDEQYF. The CDR3 bases are TGTGCCAGCAGGGAAGCTGTAGACGAGCAGTACTTC.

The chain joins TRBV27 to TRBJ1-1, with D maybe TRBD1 (5 bases). Germline V gene data show CDR1 as MNHEY and CDR2 as SMNVEV (reference sequence). The V and J ends lost 5 bases and 8 bases respectively, with 18 bases between them. CDR3 length equals 14 residues. The CDR3 DNA follows: TGTGCCAGCAGTCACGTTGGGGGGGAGGGCGAAGCTTTCTTT. Translating gives CASSHVGGEGEAFF.

The chain couples TRBV9 to TRBJ1-1; TRBD1 agrees at 8 bases. With 3 bases clipped from V and 6 bases from J, the junction kept 10 bases outside the gene matches. Germline values: CDR1 SGDLS, CDR2 YYNGEE. This CDR3 is 15 amino acids long. The CDR3 DNA reads TGTGCCAGCAGCGCCACGGGACAGGCAAGGGCTGAAGCTTTCTTT. Amino acid sequence: CASSATGQARAEAFF.

A single count supports this clone. This chain joins TRBV2 and TRBJ2-3, with TRBD2 identical over 8 bases. Germline CDR1 reads SNHLY; CDR2 reads FYNNEI. Trimming at V came to 7 bases and at J to 1 base, leaving 7 bases not matched to a gene. CDR3 length: 15 amino acids. The CDR3 DNA is TGTGCCAGCACCACCGATAGCGGGGGCACAGATACGCAGTATTTT. Amino acid sequence: CASTTDSGGTDTQYF.

The rearrangement joins TRBV6-9 to TRBJ2-4; 14 nucleotides match TRBD2. The CDR3 consists of 19 residues. V dropped 2 bases and J dropped 15; count of bases not matched to a gene: 21. Germline CDR1 MNHGY, CDR2 SVAAGI. This CDR3 is CASSYRTGRVSTSGRARYF. Written as DNA, the CDR3 is TGTGCCAGCAGTTATAGAACAGGGCGGGTATCGACTAGCGGGAGGGCCCGGTACTTC.